This entry lists 5 T cell receptor beta chains sequenced from one sample in a study of blood T cell repertoires in COVID-19. The protocol was immunoSEQ multiplex PCR, while the TCRdb copy is restricted to in-frame clones and leaves out a portion. Here the sample spans fewer than 70,000 clones, less than 90% being singletons. The specimen sequenced was peripheral blood. The receptor source for this set is a woman between 70 and 85 years old with active COVID-19.

The chain links TRBV27 to TRBJ2-7; 13 positions match TRBD2. Looked up from germline, CDR1 is MNHEY and CDR2 is SMNVEV (reference sequence). With V trimmed by 5 bases and J by 4 bases, 8 bases remained unmatched. CDR3 length: 16 amino acids. Here the CDR3 reads CASSLTGLAGRYEQYF. In DNA, the CDR3 is TGTGCCAGCAGTCTTACGGGACTAGCGGGAAGGTACGAGCAGTACTTC.

A few counts support this clone. The rearrangement uses TRBV28 and TRBJ1-2; D gene ambiguous. CDR1 and CDR2 from the germline V gene are MDHEN and SYDVKM. The CDR3 runs to 13 residues. V dropped 2 bases and J dropped 5 bases, with 9 bases sitting between them. The DNA of the CDR3 is TGTGCCAGCAGTTTAGAGGGAGAATATGGCTACACCTTC. Its protein product is CASSLEGEYGYTF.

For this clone: The sample holds other DNA sequences that translate to the same CDR3. V is TRBV5-5 and J is TRBJ1-1, with no clear D. CDR3 length: 15 residues. Per germline, CDR1 SGHKS and CDR2 YYEKEE (reference sequence). The ends were cut back, 7 bases at V and 1 base at J, with 17 bases in the middle. CDR3 sequence reads: CASSPLRGGNTEAFF. The CDR3 nucleotides are TGTGCCAGCTCCCCCCTTCGTGGAGGGAACACTGAAGCTTTCTTT.

CDR3 DNA sequence: TGTGCCAGCAGCGCACTAGCGGGAGATGGCGGGGAGCTGTTTTTT. Its translation is CASSALAGDGGELFF. The rearrangement joins TRBV7-3 to TRBJ2-2, with 11 bases that match TRBD2. CDR1 and CDR2 (germline): SGHTA, FQGTGA. V was pared by 5 bases and J by 7 bases, with 6 bases of the junction left unmatched. This CDR3 contains 15 residues.

The rearrangement links TRBV2 to TRBJ2-5, with D hard to call. V lost 4 bases and J lost 2, with 5 bases in between. Looked up from germline, CDR1 is SNHLY and CDR2 is FYNNEI. This CDR3 has 12 amino acids. DNA of the CDR3: TGTGCCAGCAGTGTAGTACAAGAGACCCAGTACTTC. It codes for CASSVVQETQYF.